The clone carrying this TCR beta chain was observed a handful of times. Its antigen remains unknown. Per the authors' pipeline: Counting gave a median of roughly 100,000 TCRs per sample, with values ranging from roughly 20,000 to 750,000. TCRdb re-analysed the RACE reads in MiXCR, keeping a single row per CDR3 protein. The V and J calls follow TCRdb's processing rather than the paper's. The table shows 75,000 to 100,000 distinct CDR3 sequences, with over 8% occurring only once. This specimen comes from a study of human T cells and chemical hapten exposure. Described time point: healthy volunteer bleed at 2 weeks. Total RNA was isolated from whole blood that had not been fractionated. Study-level results: Once DPC sensitization occurred, TCRs above 1 in 1000 frequency showed no change.

J lost 4 bases, V lost 4 bases, and 7 bases had no gene match. Germline assignment: CDR1 MNHEY and CDR2 SVGAGI. There are 15 residues in the CDR3. This sequence originates from a female donor in good health. Some clones in this sample may be carry-over from other donors' samples. The sample taken for sequencing was whole blood. J is TRBJ1-5 and V is TRBV6-5; 7 bases agree with TRBD1. The CDR3: CASSSGQGENQPQHF. CDR3 DNA sequence: TGTGCCAGCAGTTCCGGCCAGGGGGAAAATCAGCCCCAGCATTTT.